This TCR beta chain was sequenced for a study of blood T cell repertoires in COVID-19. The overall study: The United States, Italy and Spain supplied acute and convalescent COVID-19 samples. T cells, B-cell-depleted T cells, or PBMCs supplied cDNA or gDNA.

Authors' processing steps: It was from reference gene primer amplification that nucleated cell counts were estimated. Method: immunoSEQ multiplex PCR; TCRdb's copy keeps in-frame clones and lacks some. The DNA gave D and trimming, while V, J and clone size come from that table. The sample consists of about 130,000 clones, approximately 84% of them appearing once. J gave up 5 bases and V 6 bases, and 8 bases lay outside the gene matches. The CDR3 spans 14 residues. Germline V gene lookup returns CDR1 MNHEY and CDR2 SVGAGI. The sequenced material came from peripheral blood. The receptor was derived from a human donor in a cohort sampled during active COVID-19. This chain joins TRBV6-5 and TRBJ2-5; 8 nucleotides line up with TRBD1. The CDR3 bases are TGTGCCAGCAGCCCCAGGACAGGGAGGGAGACCCAGTACTTC. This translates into CASSPRTGRETQYF.